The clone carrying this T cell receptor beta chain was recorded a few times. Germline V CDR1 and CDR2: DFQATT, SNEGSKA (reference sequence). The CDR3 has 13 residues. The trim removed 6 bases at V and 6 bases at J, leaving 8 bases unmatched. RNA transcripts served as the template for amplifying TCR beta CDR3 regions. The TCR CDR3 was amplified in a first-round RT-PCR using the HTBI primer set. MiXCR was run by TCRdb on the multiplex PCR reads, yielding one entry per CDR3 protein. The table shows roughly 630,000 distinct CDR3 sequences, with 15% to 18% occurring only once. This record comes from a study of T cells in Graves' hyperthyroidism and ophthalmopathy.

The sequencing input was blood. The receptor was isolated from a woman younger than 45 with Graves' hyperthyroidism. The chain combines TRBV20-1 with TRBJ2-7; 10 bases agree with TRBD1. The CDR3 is CSAYDRGPGEQYF. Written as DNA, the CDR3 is TGCAGTGCGTACGACAGGGGGCCTGGCGAGCAGTACTTC.